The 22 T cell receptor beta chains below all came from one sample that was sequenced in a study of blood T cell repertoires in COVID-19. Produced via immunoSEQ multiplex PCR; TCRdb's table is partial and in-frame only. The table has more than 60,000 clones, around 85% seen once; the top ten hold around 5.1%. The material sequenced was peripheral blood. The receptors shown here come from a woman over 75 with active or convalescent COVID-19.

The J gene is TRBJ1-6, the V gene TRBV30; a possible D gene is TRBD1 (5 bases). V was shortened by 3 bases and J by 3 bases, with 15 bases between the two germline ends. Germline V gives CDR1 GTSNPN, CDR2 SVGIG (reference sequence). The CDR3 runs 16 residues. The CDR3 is CAWRKAGLFYNSPLHF. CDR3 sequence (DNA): TGTGCCTGGAGAAAGGCAGGGCTATTCTATAATTCACCCCTCCACTTT.

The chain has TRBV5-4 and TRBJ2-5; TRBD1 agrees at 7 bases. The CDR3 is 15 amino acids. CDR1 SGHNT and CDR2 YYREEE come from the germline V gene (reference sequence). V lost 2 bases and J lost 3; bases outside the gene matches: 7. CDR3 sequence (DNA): TGTGCCAGCAGCTTTTGGACAGGTGGGGAAGAGACCCAGTACTTC. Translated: CASSFWTGGEETQYF. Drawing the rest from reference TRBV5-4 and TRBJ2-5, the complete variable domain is ETGVTQSPTHLIKTRGQQVTLRCSSQSGHNTVSWYQQALGQGPQFIFQYYREEENGRGNFPPRFSGLQFPNYSSELNVNALELDDSALYLCASSFWTGGEETQYFGPGTRLLVL.

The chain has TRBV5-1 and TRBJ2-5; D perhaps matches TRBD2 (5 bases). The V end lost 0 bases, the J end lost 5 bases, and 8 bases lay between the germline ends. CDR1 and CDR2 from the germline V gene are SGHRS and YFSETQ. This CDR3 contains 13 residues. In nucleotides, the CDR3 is TGCGCCAGCAGCTTGGGCGGGCTGGAGACCCAGTACTTC. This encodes CASSLGGLETQYF.

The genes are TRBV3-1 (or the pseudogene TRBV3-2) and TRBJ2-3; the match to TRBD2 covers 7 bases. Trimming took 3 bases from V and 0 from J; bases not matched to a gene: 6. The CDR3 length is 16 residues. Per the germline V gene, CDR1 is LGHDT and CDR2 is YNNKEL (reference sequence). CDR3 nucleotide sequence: TGTGCCAGCAGCCATCACCTAGCGGAGAGCACAGATACGCAGTATTTT. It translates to CASSHHLAESTDTQYF.

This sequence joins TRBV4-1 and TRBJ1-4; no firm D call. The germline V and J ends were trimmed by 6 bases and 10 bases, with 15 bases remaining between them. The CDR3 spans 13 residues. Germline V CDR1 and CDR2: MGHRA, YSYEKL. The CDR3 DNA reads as TGCGCCAGCAGATTACAGAGAATGGGAAAACTGTTTTTT. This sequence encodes CASRLQRMGKLFF.

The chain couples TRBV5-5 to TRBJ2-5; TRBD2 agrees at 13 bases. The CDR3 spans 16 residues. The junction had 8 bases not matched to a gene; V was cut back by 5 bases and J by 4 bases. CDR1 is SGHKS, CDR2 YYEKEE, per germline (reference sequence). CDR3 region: CASSKTSGGFGETQYF. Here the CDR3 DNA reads TGTGCCAGCAGTAAGACTAGCGGGGGGTTCGGAGAGACCCAGTACTTC.

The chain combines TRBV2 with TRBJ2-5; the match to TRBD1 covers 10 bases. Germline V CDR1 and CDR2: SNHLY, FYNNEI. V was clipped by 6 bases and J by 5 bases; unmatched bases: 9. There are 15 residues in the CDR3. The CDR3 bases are TGTGCCAGCAGCGCCGGGACAGGGGTAGGGGAGACCCAGTACTTC. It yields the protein CASSAGTGVGETQYF.

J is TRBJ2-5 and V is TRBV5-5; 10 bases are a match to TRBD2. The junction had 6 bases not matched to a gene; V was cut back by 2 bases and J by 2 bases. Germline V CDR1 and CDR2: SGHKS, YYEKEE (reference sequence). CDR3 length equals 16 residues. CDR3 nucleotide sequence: TGTGCCAGCAGCTTTAGGAGCGGGGGGGGACAAGAGACCCAGTACTTC. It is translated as CASSFRSGGGQETQYF.

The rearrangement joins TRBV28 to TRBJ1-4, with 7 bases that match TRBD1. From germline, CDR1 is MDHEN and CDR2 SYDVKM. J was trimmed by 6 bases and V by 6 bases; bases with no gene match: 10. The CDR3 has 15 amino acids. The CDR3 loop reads CASSGGGVKDEKLFF. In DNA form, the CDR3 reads TGTGCCAGCAGCGGAGGGGGCGTAAAGGATGAAAAACTGTTTTTT.

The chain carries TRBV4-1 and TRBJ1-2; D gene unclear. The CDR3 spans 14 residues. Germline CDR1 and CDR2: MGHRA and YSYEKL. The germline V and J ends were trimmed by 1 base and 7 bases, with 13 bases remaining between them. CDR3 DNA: TGCGCCAGCAGCCAAGGAGGGAGGAGGTCTGGCTACACCTTC. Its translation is CASSQGGRRSGYTF.

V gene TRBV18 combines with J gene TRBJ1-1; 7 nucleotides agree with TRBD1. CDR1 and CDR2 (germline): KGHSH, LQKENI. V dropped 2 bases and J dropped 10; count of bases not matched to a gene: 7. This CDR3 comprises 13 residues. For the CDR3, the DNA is TGTGCCAGCTCACCAGGGTCAGGGGGGAGAGCTTTCTTT. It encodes CASSPGSGGRAFF.

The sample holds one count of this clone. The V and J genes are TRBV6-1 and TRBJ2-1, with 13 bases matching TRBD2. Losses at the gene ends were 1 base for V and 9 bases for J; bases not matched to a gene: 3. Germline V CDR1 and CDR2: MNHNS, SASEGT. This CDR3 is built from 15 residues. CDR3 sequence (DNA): TGTGCCAGCAGTGAAGAGGGACTAGCGGGACGTGAGCAGTTCTTC. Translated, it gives CASSEEGLAGREQFF.

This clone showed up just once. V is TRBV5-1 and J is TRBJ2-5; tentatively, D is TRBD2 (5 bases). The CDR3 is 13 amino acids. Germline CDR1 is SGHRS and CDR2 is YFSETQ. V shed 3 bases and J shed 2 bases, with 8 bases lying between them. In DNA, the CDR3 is TGCGCCAGCAGCTCAGAGCGGCAAGAGACCCAGTACTTC. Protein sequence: CASSSERQETQYF. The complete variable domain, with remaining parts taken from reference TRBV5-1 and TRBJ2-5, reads KAGVTQTPRYLIKTRGQQVTLSCSPISGHRSVSWYQQTPGQGLQFLFEYFSETQRNKGNFPGRFSGRQFSNSRSEMNVSTLELGDSALYLCASSSERQETQYFGPGTRLLVL.

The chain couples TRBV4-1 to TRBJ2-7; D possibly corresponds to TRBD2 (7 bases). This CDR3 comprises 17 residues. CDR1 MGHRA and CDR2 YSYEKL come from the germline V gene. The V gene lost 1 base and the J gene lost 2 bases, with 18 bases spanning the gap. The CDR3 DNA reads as TGCGCCAGCAGCCAAGGCTTGTCCGGGGGGCTCCCCTACGAGCAGTACTTC. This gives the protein CASSQGLSGGLPYEQYF.

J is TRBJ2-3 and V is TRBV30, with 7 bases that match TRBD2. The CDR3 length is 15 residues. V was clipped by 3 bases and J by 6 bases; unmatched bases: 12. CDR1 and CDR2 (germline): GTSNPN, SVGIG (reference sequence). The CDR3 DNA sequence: TGTGCCTGGAGCCGGAGGGGACTAACCAAGGATACGCAGTATTTT. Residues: CAWSRRGLTKDTQYF.

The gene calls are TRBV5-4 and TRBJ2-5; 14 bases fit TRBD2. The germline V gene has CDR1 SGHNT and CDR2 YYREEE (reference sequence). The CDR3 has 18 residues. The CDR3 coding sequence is TGTGCAGTCCGCCTTCGTGGGACTAGCGGGGGCGTTCAAGAGACCCAGTACTTC. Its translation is CAVRLRGTSGGVQETQYF.

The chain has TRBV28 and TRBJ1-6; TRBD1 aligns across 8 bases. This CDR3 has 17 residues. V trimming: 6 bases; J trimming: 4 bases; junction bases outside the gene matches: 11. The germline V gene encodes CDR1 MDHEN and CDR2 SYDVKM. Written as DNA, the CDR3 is TGTGCCAGCAGAGGTAGTAGGACAGGGCCGTATAATTCACCCCTCCACTTT. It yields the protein CASRGSRTGPYNSPLHF.

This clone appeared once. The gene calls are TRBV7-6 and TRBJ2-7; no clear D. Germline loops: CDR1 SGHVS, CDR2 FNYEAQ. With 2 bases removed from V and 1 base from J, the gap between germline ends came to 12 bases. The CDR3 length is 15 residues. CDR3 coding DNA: TGTGCCAGCAGCTTAAGCGATGCCCTTTCCTACGAGCAGTACTTC. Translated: CASSLSDALSYEQYF. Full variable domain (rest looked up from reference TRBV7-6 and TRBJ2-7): GAGVSQSPRYKVTKRGQDVALRCDPISGHVSLYWYRQALGQGPEFLTYFNYEAQQDKSGLPNDRFSAERPEGSISTLTIQRTEQRDSAMYRCASSLSDALSYEQYFGPGTRLTVT.

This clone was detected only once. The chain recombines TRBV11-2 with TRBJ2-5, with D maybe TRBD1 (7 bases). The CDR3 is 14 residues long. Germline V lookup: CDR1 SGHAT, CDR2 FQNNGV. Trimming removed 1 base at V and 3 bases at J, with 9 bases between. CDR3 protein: CASSLARGEETQYF. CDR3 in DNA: TGTGCCAGCAGCTTAGCCAGGGGGGAAGAGACCCAGTACTTC.

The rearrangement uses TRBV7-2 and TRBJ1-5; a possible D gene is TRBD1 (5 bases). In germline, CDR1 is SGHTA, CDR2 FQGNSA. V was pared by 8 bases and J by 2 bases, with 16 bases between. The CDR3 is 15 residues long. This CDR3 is CASASQGGGNQPQHF. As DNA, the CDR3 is TGTGCCAGCGCTTCCCAGGGTGGCGGCAATCAGCCCCAGCATTTT.

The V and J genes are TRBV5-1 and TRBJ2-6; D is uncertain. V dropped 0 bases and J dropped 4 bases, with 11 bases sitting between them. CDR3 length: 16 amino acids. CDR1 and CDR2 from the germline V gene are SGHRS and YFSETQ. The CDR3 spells CASSLGPPLGANVLTF. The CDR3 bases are TGCGCCAGCAGCTTGGGTCCCCCTCTGGGGGCCAACGTCCTGACTTTC. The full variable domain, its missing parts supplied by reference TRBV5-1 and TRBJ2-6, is KAGVTQTPRYLIKTRGQQVTLSCSPISGHRSVSWYQQTPGQGLQFLFEYFSETQRNKGNFPGRFSGRQFSNSRSEMNVSTLELGDSALYLCASSLGPPLGANVLTFGAGSRLTVL.

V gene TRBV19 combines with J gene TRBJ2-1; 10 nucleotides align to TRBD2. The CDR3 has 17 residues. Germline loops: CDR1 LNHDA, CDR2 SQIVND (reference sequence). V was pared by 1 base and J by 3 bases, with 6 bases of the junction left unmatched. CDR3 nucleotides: TGTGCCAGTAGTATAGGGACTAGCGGAAAACTCTACAATGAGCAGTTCTTC. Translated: CASSIGTSGKLYNEQFF. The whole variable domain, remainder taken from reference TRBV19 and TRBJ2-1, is DGGITQSPKYLFRKEGQNVTLSCEQNLNHDAMYWYRQDPGQGLRLIYYSQIVNDFQKGDIAEGYSVSREKKESFPLTVTSAQKNPTAFYLCASSIGTSGKLYNEQFFGPGTRLTVL.